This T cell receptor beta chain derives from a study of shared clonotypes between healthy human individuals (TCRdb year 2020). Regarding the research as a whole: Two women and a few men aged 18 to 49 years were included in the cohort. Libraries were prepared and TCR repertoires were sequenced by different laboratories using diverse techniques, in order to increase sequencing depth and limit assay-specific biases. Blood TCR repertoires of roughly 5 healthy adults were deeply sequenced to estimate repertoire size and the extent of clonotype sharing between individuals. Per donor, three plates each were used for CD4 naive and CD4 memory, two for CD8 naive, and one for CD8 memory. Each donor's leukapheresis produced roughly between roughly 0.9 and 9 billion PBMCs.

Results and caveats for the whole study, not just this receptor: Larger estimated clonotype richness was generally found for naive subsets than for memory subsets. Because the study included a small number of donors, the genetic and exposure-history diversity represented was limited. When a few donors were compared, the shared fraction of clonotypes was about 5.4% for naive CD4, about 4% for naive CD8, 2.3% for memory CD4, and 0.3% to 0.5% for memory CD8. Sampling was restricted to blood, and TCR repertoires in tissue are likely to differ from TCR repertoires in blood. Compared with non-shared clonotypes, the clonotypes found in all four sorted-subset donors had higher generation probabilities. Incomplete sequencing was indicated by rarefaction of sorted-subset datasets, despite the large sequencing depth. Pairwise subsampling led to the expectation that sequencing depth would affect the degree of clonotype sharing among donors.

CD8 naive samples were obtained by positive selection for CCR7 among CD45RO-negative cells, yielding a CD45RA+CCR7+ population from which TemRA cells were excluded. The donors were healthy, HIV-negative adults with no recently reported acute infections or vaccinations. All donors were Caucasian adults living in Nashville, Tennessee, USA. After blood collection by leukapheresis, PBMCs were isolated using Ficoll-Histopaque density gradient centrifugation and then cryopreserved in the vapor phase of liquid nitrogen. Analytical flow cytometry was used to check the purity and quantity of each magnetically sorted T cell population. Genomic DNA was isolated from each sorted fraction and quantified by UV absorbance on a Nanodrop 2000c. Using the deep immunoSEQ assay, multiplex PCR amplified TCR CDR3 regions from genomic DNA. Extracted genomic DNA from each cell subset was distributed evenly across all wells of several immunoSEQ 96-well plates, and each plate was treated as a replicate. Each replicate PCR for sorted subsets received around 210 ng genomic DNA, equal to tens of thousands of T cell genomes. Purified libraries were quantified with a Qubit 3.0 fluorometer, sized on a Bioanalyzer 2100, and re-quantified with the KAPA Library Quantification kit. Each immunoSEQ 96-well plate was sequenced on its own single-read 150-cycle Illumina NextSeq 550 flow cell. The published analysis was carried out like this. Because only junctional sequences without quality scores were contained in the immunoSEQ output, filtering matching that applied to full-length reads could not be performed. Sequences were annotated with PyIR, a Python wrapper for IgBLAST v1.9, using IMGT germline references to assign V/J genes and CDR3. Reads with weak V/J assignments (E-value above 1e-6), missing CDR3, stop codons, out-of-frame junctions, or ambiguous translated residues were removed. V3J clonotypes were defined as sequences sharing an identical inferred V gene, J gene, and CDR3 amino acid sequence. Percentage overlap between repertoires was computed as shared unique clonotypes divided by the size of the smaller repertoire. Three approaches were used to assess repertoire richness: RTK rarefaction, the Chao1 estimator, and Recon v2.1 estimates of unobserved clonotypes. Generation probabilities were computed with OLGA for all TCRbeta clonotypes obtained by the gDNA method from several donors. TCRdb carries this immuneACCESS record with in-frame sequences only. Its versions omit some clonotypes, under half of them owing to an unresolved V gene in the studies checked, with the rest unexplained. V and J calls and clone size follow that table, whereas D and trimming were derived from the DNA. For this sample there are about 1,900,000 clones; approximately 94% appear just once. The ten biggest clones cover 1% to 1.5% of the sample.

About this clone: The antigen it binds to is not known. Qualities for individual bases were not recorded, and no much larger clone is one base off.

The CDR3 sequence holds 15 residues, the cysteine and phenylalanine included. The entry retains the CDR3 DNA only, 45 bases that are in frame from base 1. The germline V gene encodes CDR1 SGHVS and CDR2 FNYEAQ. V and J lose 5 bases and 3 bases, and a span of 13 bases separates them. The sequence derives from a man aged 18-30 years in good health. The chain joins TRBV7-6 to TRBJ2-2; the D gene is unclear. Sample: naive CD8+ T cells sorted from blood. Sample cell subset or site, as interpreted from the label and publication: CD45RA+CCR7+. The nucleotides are TGTGCCAGCAGCCTCACGACTCATGACACCGGGGAGCTGTTTTTT. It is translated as CASSLTTHDTGELFF.